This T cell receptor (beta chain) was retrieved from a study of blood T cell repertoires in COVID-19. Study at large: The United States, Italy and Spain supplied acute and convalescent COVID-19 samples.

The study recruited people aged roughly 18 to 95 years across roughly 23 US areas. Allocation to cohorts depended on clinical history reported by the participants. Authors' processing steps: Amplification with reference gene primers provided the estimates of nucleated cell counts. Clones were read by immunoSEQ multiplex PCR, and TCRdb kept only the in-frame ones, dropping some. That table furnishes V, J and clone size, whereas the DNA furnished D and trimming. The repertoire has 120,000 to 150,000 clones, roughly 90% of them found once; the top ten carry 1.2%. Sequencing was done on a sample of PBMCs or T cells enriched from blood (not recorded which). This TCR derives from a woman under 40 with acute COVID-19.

In nucleotides, the CDR3 is TGCGCCAGCAGCCTGACCGGGACAGTAAATGAAAAACTGTTTTTT. Its protein product is CASSLTGTVNEKLFF. The chain couples TRBV4-3 to TRBJ1-4; 7 bases are shared with TRBD1. This CDR3 is 15 amino acids long. V trimming: 4 bases; J trimming: 5 bases; junction bases outside the gene matches: 7. Germline loops: CDR1 LGHNA, CDR2 YSLEER.